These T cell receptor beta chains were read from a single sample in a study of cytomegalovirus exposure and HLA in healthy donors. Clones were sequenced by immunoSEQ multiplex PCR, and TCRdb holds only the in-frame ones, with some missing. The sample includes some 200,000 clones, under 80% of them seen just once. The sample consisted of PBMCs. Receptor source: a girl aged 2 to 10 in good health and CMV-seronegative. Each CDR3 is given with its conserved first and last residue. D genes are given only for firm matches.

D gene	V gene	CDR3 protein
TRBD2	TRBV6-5	CASSYPGTSVSEQFF
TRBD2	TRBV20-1	CSSGNNNEQFF
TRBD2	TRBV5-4	CASSLVGGDTQYF
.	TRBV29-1	CSVAPRGQDGYTF
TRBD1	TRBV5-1	CASSLDRGLYEQYF
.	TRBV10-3	CAISERGFNQPQHF
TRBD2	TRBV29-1	CSGSLAGGRGELFF
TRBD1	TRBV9	CASSEPGTANTEAFF
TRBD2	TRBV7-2	CASSVRGGGETQYF
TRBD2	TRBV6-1	CASRRGLGSYNEQFF
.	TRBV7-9	CASSLEQGGVLGNIQYF
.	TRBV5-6	CASSLALGQYNSPLHF
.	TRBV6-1	CASRPLGHNTDTQYF
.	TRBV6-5	CASSYEGFTEAFF
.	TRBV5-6	CASSRARLSTYNEQFF
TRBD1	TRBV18	CASSPRAGGDSGNTIYF
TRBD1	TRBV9	CASSVGTENQPQHF
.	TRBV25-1	CASSEITPGIGTDTQYF
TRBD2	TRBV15	CATSRAGRAAEQYF
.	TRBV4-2	CASSRHSTSYGNEQFF
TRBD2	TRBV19	CASRTSGGSYNEQFF
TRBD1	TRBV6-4	CASSPGGTGDNEQFF
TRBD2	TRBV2	CASSVLAAGDEQYF
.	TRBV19	CASSKSGLFF
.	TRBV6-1	CASSDSFSGNTIYF
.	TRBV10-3	CASTDGASLYEQYF
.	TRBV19	CASSIQGFEAFF
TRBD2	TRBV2	CASRALAGSSYNEQFF
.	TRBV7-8	CASSLESVYTEAFF
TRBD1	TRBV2	CASRGQASVGYTF
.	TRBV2	CASSDTLSYEQYF
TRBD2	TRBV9	CASSEGETSGGRQFF
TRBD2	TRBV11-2	CASSLYETSGSEQYF
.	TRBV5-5	CASISQALSLNYGYTF
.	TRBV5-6	CASSLGQLSYNEQFF
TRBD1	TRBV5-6	CASSPTGVGYGYTF
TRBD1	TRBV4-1	CASSPRAGGRYEQYF
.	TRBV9	CASSPDTSPADTQYF
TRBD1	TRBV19	CASSIWQGDQPQHF
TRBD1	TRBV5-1	CASSDGQGTSTDTQYF
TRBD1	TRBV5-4	CASSLRDRGRYEQYF
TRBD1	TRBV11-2	CASSLPSGGEREKLFF